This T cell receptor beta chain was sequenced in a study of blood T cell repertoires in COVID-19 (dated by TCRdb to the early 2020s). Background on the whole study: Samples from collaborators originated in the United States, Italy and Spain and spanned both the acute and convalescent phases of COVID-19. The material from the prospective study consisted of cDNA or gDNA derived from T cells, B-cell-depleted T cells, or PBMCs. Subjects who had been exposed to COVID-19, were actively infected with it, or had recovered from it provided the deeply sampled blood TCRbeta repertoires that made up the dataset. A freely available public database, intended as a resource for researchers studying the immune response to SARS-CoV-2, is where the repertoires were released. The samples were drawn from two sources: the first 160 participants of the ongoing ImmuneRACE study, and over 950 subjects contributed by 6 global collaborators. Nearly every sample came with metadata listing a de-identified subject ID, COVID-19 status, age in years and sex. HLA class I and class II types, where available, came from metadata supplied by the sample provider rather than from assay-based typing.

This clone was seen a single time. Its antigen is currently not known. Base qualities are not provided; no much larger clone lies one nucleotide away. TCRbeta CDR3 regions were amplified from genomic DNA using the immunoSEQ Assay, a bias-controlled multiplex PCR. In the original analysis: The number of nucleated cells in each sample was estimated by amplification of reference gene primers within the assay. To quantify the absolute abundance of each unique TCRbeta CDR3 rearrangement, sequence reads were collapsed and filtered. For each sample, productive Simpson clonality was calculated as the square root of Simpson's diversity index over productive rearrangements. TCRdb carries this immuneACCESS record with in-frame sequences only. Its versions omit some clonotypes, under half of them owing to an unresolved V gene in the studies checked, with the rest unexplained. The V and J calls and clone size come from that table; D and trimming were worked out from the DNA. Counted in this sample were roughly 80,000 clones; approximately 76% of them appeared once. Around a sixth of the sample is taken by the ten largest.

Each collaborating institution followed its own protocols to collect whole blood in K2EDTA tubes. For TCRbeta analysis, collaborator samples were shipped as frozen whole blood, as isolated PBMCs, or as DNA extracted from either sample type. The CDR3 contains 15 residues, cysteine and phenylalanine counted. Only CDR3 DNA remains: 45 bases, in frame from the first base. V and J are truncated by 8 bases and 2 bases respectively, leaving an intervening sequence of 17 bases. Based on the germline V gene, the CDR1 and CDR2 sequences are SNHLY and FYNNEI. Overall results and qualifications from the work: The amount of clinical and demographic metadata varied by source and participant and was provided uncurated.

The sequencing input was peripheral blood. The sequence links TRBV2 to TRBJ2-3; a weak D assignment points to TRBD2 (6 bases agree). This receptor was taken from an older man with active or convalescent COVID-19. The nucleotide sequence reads TGTGCCAGCGCTCCGGACTACGGATCCACAGATACGCAGTATTTT. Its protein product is CASAPDYGSTDTQYF.